The 22 T cell receptor beta chains below come from one sample, sequenced in a study of T cell responses to AZD1222 COVID-19 vaccine. TCRdb's table, derived via immunoSEQ multiplex PCR, lists solely in-frame clones and lacks some. This table has 98,000 or so clones, approximately 86% appearing once. The sample here was peripheral blood, taken 28 days after the second dose of the MenACWY control vaccine. The receptors come from an adult who received the MenACWY meningococcal vaccine as a control.

The chain is built from TRBV5-5 and TRBJ2-7; D not resolved. Trimming took 0 bases from V and 2 from J, leaving 15 bases between them. The CDR3 spans 16 residues. In germline, CDR1 is SGHKS, CDR2 YYEKEE (reference sequence). The CDR3 loop is CASSLAPPARTYEQYF. In DNA, the CDR3 is TGTGCCAGCAGCTTGGCCCCCCCGGCGAGGACCTACGAGCAGTACTTC.

This clone was seen a few times. The chain carries TRBV30 and TRBJ1-4; D unresolved. The CDR3 consists of 13 residues. V dropped 5 bases and J dropped 8 bases, with 15 bases sitting between them. Germline-derived CDR1 and CDR2 are GTSNPN and SVGIG (reference sequence). CDR3 sequence reads: CAWDTRLGEKLFF. The CDR3 nucleotides read TGTGCCTGGGATACGAGGCTGGGGGAAAAACTGTTTTTT.

The genes are TRBV5-5 and TRBJ1-2; possibly TRBD1 for D (6 bases). CDR1 and CDR2 (germline): SGHKS, YYEKEE (reference sequence). This CDR3 has 13 amino acids. V dropped 4 bases and J dropped 8 bases, with 15 bases sitting between them. The CDR3 DNA follows: TGTGCCAGCAGCCTCTACGCAGGGGAAGGCTACACCTTC. It specifies CASSLYAGEGYTF.

The chain carries TRBV6-2 or TRBV6-3 and TRBJ1-5; TRBD1 agrees at 7 bases. CDR3 length equals 17 residues. The trim removed 2 bases at V and 1 base at J, leaving 8 bases unmatched. CDR1 is MNHEY, CDR2 SVGEGT, per germline. The CDR3 region has the DNA TGTGCCAGCAGTTACACTACAGGGGCCCTAAGCAATCAGCCCCAGCATTTT. The encoded protein is CASSYTTGALSNQPQHF.

V is TRBV7-3 and J is TRBJ2-2; 10 bases line up with TRBD1. The CDR3 is 17 residues long. Germline V gene data show CDR1 as SGHTA and CDR2 as FQGTGA. After removal of 0 bases from V and 6 bases from J, the junction contained 7 bases not matched to a gene. CDR3 coding DNA: TGTGCCAGCAGCTTAACCCCCCCGGGGACAGGGGCCGGGGAGCTGTTTTTT. Protein: CASSLTPPGTGAGELFF.

V is TRBV5-4 and J is TRBJ2-1; TRBD1 agrees at 10 bases. Germline CDR1 is SGHNT and CDR2 is YYREEE (reference sequence). V lost 0 bases to trimming and J lost 10 bases; unmatched junction nucleotides: 4. This CDR3 spans 14 amino acids. In DNA, the CDR3 is TGTGCCAGCAGCTTGGCCGGACAGGGGGGGGAGCAGTTCTTC. Amino acid sequence: CASSLAGQGGEQFF. The full variable domain, rest sourced from reference TRBV5-4 and TRBJ2-1, is ETGVTQSPTHLIKTRGQQVTLRCSSQSGHNTVSWYQQALGQGPQFIFQYYREEENGRGNFPPRFSGLQFPNYSSELNVNALELDDSALYLCASSLAGQGGEQFFGPGTRLTVL.

The sample holds a few counts of this clone. The V call is TRBV28, the J call TRBJ1-2; no clear D. Germline CDR1 is MDHEN and CDR2 is SYDVKM. V was cut by 5 bases and J by 1 base, with 11 bases left in between. The CDR3 runs 14 residues. Here the CDR3 reads CASSPSGVNYGYTF. CDR3 DNA: TGTGCCAGCAGTCCCTCGGGAGTTAACTATGGCTACACCTTC.

This chain connects TRBV24-1 to TRBJ1-2, with D unclear. The CDR3 extends over 14 amino acids. The V end lost 1 base, the J end lost 5 bases, and 10 bases lay between the germline ends. Germline CDR1 reads KGHDR; CDR2 reads SFDVKD. CDR3 protein: CATSDLVRGYGYTF. The CDR3 bases are TGTGCCACCAGTGATTTAGTACGCGGGTATGGCTACACCTTC.

The chain links TRBV6-2 or TRBV6-3 to TRBJ2-3; D gene ambiguous. The V end lost 5 bases, the J end lost 1 base, and 7 bases lay between the germline ends. The CDR3 is made up of 13 amino acids. Germline assignment: CDR1 MNHEY and CDR2 SVGEGT. The CDR3 protein is CASSVGGTDTQYF. In DNA, the CDR3 is TGTGCCAGCAGTGTGGGTGGCACAGATACGCAGTATTTT.

The gene calls are TRBV3-1 (or the pseudogene TRBV3-2) and TRBJ1-2; D is undetermined. The CDR3 contains 14 residues. Germline V CDR1 and CDR2: LGHDT, YNNKEL (reference sequence). With 3 bases removed from V and 7 bases from J, the gap between germline ends came to 15 bases. The CDR3 sequence: CASSHEAKLGGYTF. The CDR3, as DNA: TGTGCCAGCAGCCATGAGGCCAAGTTGGGTGGCTACACCTTC.

CDR3 loop: CASSVVSGGANEQFF. CDR3 sequence (DNA): TGTGCCAGCAGCGTAGTTAGCGGGGGGGCCAATGAGCAGTTCTTC. The rearrangement joins TRBV9 to TRBJ2-1, with 11 bases aligning to TRBD2. Losses at the gene ends were 0 bases for V and 6 bases for J; bases not matched to a gene: 2. This CDR3 spans 15 amino acids. Germline lookup yields CDR1 SGDLS and CDR2 YYNGEE.

The chain recombines TRBV11-2 with TRBJ1-2; TRBD1 is a possible D gene (5 bases). CDR3 length equals 14 residues. Germline V CDR1 and CDR2: SGHAT, FQNNGV. With 5 bases removed from V and 5 bases from J, the gap between germline ends came to 15 bases. CDR3 amino acids: CASSPHGTQYGYTF. The CDR3 DNA sequence: TGTGCCAGCAGCCCCCACGGGACGCAATATGGCTACACCTTC.

The V call is TRBV15, the J call TRBJ2-3, with 10 nucleotides matching TRBD2. This CDR3 spans 17 amino acids. The V gene's germline CDR1 is LNHNV and CDR2 YYDKDF (reference sequence). The V gene end was trimmed by 0 bases and the J gene end by 5 bases; junction bases not matched to a gene: 8. The DNA of the CDR3 is TGTGCCACCAGCAGAGATCGGCTAGCGGGGGTACGAGATACGCAGTATTTT. Amino acids: CATSRDRLAGVRDTQYF.

This clone was seen only once. This rearrangement joins TRBV7-2 to TRBJ2-3; 7 bases agree with TRBD1. The CDR3 sequence is 14 residues long. CDR1 is SGHTA and CDR2 is FQGNSA in the germline V gene. Losses at the gene ends were 4 bases for V and 6 bases for J; bases not matched to a gene: 7. CDR3 in DNA: TGTGCCAGCAGCTCCGACAGGGCAGGTGATACGCAGTATTTT. It translates to CASSSDRAGDTQYF.

The chain has TRBV3-1 (or the pseudogene TRBV3-2) and TRBJ1-5; D is possibly TRBD1 (5 bases). Germline V gene sequence: CDR1 LGHDT, CDR2 YNNKEL (reference sequence). CDR3 length equals 14 residues. Trimming took off 3 bases at V and 5 bases at J, with 11 bases between the two ends. The CDR3 spells CASSQQGGDQPQHF. For the CDR3, the DNA is TGTGCCAGCAGCCAGCAGGGAGGGGATCAGCCCCAGCATTTT.

This sequence joins TRBV5-3 and TRBJ1-1; no clear D. TRBV5-3 falls under the ORF class, with uncertain function. Trimming took 0 bases from V and 4 from J, leaving 10 bases between them. The CDR3 sequence is 14 residues long. The CDR3 nucleotides are TGTGCCAGAAGCTTGGTCTCCGGAGTCACTGAAGCTTTCTTT. Translating gives CARSLVSGVTEAFF.

CDR3: CASSLGLAGDKQETQYF. CDR3 coding DNA: TGCGCCAGCAGCCTGGGACTAGCGGGGGATAAACAAGAGACCCAGTACTTC. The V gene is TRBV5-1, the J gene TRBJ2-5; 14 bases are shared with TRBD2. This CDR3 comprises 17 residues. Germline trimming cut 4 bases from V and 2 bases from J; bases unmatched to any gene: 7. Germline lookup yields CDR1 SGHRS and CDR2 YFSETQ.

This rearrangement joins TRBV24-1 to TRBJ2-3, with a weak D call TRBD2 (5 bases). Deletions cut 9 bases from V and 0 bases from J, with 12 bases between. The CDR3 runs 14 residues. Germline CDR1 reads KGHDR; CDR2 reads SFDVKD. CDR3 loop: CATSVRGSTDTQYF. DNA of the CDR3: TGTGCCACCTCTGTCCGCGGGAGCACAGATACGCAGTATTTT.

The CDR3 sequence: CASTLDRYNSPLHF. The CDR3 bases are TGTGCCAGTACCCTGGACAGATATAATTCACCCCTCCACTTT. The chain links TRBV19 to TRBJ1-6; D perhaps matches TRBD1 (6 bases). Trimming took 7 bases from V and 4 from J, leaving 11 bases between them. CDR1 LNHDA and CDR2 SQIVND come from the germline V gene (reference sequence). This CDR3 spans 14 amino acids.

This clone has just one count. The chain combines TRBV27 with TRBJ1-2; TRBD1 matches 8 bases. The CDR3 covers 15 residues. V lost 3 bases, J lost 4 bases, and 7 bases stayed unmatched. CDR1 and CDR2 (germline): MNHEY, SMNVEV (reference sequence). The CDR3, as DNA: TGTGCCAGCAGTTTCGCGGACAGGGACGGCTATGGCTACACCTTC. Its protein is CASSFADRDGYGYTF.

The rearrangement links TRBV3-1 (or the pseudogene TRBV3-2) to TRBJ2-7; 9 nucleotides match TRBD1. Germline V gene sequence: CDR1 LGHDT, CDR2 YNNKEL (reference sequence). This CDR3 has 15 amino acids. After removal of 5 bases from V and 5 bases from J, the junction contained 10 bases not matched to a gene. CDR3 residues: CASSTTGTGMHEQYF. The CDR3 nucleotides are TGTGCCAGCAGCACTACCGGGACAGGGATGCACGAGCAGTACTTC.

The CDR3 DNA reads TGTGCCAGCTCAACCGACAGTGCCTACGAGCAGTACTTC. It specifies CASSTDSAYEQYF. V usage is TRBV18 and J usage is TRBJ2-7; maybe TRBD1 (5 bases). Trimming took 5 bases from V and 2 from J, leaving 10 bases between them. This CDR3 comprises 13 residues. In germline, CDR1 is KGHSH, CDR2 LQKENI.